The following is a T cell receptor (beta chain) sequence with its context. Its binding antigen is unknown. No much larger clone is present one base from it, and per-base qualities are unavailable. The data derive from a study of T cell responses to AZD1222 COVID-19 vaccine (dated by TCRdb to about 2021). Regarding the research as a whole: Because spike-specific TCR depth and breadth did not differ between the two schedules, AZD1222 recipients who got a second dose at roughly 4 weeks were pooled with those who got a second dose at roughly 12 weeks. TCR sequencing was performed for some 250 trial participants, of whom approximately 200 were given two doses of AZD1222 and around 26 were given two doses of MenACWY control vaccine. Trial participants were enrolled into age subgroups of 18-55, 56-69 and 70-plus years, which contained approximately 150, 28 and 58 TCR-sequenced participants, respectively. Study-level results and caveats: Nearly half of unique spike-specific TCRs reportedly recognized epitopes outside regions mutated in the B.1.351 and B.1.1.7 variants. Only six AZD1222 recipients were SARS-CoV-2 seropositive at baseline, limiting conclusions about previously exposed vaccinees. Most participants were white British and females outnumbered males, and the authors suggested that clonal diversity may have been underestimated. In the small 56-69-year group, the increase in depth fell short of significance, most likely because of low power. A significant rise in spike-specific TCR breadth and depth was observed after two AZD1222 doses relative to day 0 and relative to MenACWY recipients. Vaccine-associated CD4 TCRs spanned the whole spike protein, with dominant responses in regions 160-218 and 743-854. Because no samples from the day 14 peak response were available, repertoires could be characterized only after the peak T cell response.

What the time point label conveys for this sample: baseline before first vaccination. Vaccinee samples were obtained from the UK trials COV001 and COV002, which included a single-blind randomized controlled phase 2/3 trial of AZD1222 (ChAdOx1 nCoV-19) in healthy adults. For TCRbeta chain sequencing, PBMC samples were collected from trial participants at day 0 and at day 28 after the second dose. Trimming takes 0 bases off V and 4 bases off J; junction bases not matched to a gene: 7. Per the germline V gene, SGHAT is the CDR1 and FQNNGV is the CDR2. From the cysteine up to the phenylalanine, the CDR3 has a length of 16 residues. Just CDR3 DNA is preserved here, 48 bases in frame from base 1. The CDR3 regions of human TCRbeta chains were analyzed by immunosequencing. As for how the authors treated the data: TCRs in the repertoires were compared against a reference library of SARS-CoV-2-specific TCRs that had been generated with the MIRA antigen-specificity platform. Breadth was defined as the fraction of unique TCRs that were SARS-CoV-2-associated, and depth was defined as the fraction of total T cells that were SARS-CoV-2-associated. Using the MIRA data, each spike-specific TCR was assigned both to the spike region to which the TCR was reactive and to a CD4 or CD8 class. Log10-transformed breadth and depth values were compared by one-way ANOVA with Sidak's multiple comparisons tests. TCRdb stores this immuneACCESS table with in-frame sequences only. Part of the clones is absent; in the studies checked, under half of the shortfall reflects unresolved V genes, and no reason is known for the rest. Clone size and the V and J calls come from that table; the DNA yielded D and trimming. This sample comprises approximately 190,000 clones, roughly 88% of them detected only once. The leading ten clones occupy 0.99% of the sample.

Sequencing was performed on peripheral blood, taken on day 0 of AZD1222 vaccination. The chain is made from TRBV11-2 and TRBJ1-2; 8 bases in the junction line up with TRBD1. The clonotype comes from an adult in good health. The sequenced DNA: TGTGCCAGCAGCTTAGATCTCGGCAGGGGGCCCTATGGCTACACCTTC. It translates to CASSLDLGRGPYGYTF.